The rows below give T cell receptor beta chains drawn from one sample of a study of T cell responses to AZD1222 COVID-19 vaccine. Clones were sequenced by immunoSEQ multiplex PCR, and TCRdb holds only the in-frame ones, with some missing. The sample lists tens of thousands of clones; about 89% were seen once. The specimen comprised peripheral blood, sampled 28 days after the second AZD1222 dose. All receptors derive from an adult who received the AZD1222 COVID-19 vaccine. Each CDR3 is given with its conserved first and last residue. A D gene is named only where the DNA matches it firmly. Clone size is not always given. Where it is, it says once, few, many or a class for expanded clones.

v_call	d_call	j_call	clone_size	cdr3_nt	cdr3_aa
TRBV4-1	TRBD1	TRBJ1-2	.	TGCGCCAGCAGCCACGCAGGGGGCGCGGAGGATGGCTACACCTTC	CASSHAGGAEDGYTF
TRBV21-1	.	TRBJ2-7	.	TGTGCCAGCAGCCCCCAATACGAGCAGTACTTC	CASSPQYEQYF
TRBV14	.	TRBJ1-4	.	TGTGCCAGCAGCCAAGGTCCACGAGAGCCGTCAGAAAAACTGTTTTTT	CASSQGPREPSEKLFF
TRBV3-1/TRBV3-2	.	TRBJ2-7	.	TGTGCCAGCAGCCAAGACGGGACGGAACCCTACGAGCAGTACTTC	CASSQDGTEPYEQYF
TRBV7-9	.	TRBJ1-3	.	TGTGCCAGCAGCTGGTGGGGAAACACCATATATTTT	CASSWWGNTIYF
TRBV6-1	.	TRBJ1-2	.	TGTGCCAGCAGTGAAACAGGGTCCTATGGCTACACCTTC	CASSETGSYGYTF
TRBV19	.	TRBJ2-1	.	TGTGCCAGTAGTATTTCAGACTATTGGGGTTCCAATGAGCAGTTCTTC	CASSISDYWGSNEQFF
TRBV7-6	.	TRBJ2-1	once	TGTGCCAGCAGCCCGGGACCAGACACCTACAATGAGCAGTTCTTC	CASSPGPDTYNEQFF
TRBV6-5	.	TRBJ2-2	.	TGTGCCAGCAGCCCATTCGAGGGAGGTTTCGGGGAGCTGTTTTTT	CASSPFEGGFGELFF
TRBV6-5	.	TRBJ2-2	.	TGTGCCACACGTGGGCCGGGGGAGCTGTTTTTT	CATRGPGELFF
TRBV27	TRBD1	TRBJ1-5	.	TGTGCCAGCAGATCCCGACAGGGGAGCAATCAGCCCCAGCATTTT	CASRSRQGSNQPQHF
TRBV18	.	TRBJ2-5	.	TGTGCCAGCTCACAAACACGGGAGACCCAGTACTTC	CASSQTRETQYF
TRBV28	.	TRBJ2-7	.	TGTGCCAGCAAAGGTCTATACGAGCAGTACTTC	CASKGLYEQYF
TRBV11-2	.	TRBJ1-3	.	TGTGCCAGCAGCTTAGTCAGCGGAGCTGCTGGAAACACCATATATTTT	CASSLVSGAAGNTIYF
TRBV28	.	TRBJ1-5	.	TGTGCCAGCAGTAACGTTGGGGGGCAAGAGCCCCAGCATTTT	CASSNVGGQEPQHF
TRBV27	.	TRBJ2-3	.	TGTGCCAGCAGTTTCCCAGGCACAGATACGCAGTATTTT	CASSFPGTDTQYF
TRBV3-1/TRBV3-2	.	TRBJ2-5	.	TGTGCCAGCAGCCAGAGTGGGGAGACCCAGTACTTC	CASSQSGETQYF
TRBV28	.	TRBJ1-4	.	TGTGCCAGCAGGGAGGGAACGAATGAAAAACTGTTTTTT	CASREGTNEKLFF
TRBV28	TRBD2	TRBJ2-1	.	TGTGCCAGCAGTTCCATTAGTTTATGGCGGGAGGATAATGAGCAGTTCTTC	CASSSISLWREDNEQFF
TRBV4-1	.	TRBJ2-7	.	TGCGCCAGCAGCCAAACGGTGGGGGGCGAGCTCTCCTACGAGCAGTACTTC	CASSQTVGGELSYEQYF
TRBV11-3	.	TRBJ2-7	.	TGTGCCAGCAGTCGGGACCGAGAGGAGCTCGAGCAGTACTTC	CASSRDREELEQYF
TRBV9	TRBD2	TRBJ2-1	.	TGTGCCAGCAGCGCGACTAGCGGGGTACGGGAGCAGTTCTTC	CASSATSGVREQFF
TRBV27	TRBD1	TRBJ1-6	.	TGTGCCAGCAGTCAAGCGGACAGGGGTGGTTCACCCCTCCACTTT	CASSQADRGGSPLHF
TRBV9	.	TRBJ2-3	.	TGTGCCAGCAGCGTAGGGGACTTCAGCACAGATACGCAGTATTTT	CASSVGDFSTDTQYF
TRBV2	.	TRBJ2-5	.	TGTGCCAGCAGTACTGCAGGGTTAGACCAGTACTTC	CASSTAGLDQYF
TRBV4-1	.	TRBJ2-1	.	TGCGCCAGCAGCCACCAAATTCAGGACTACAGTAAAAGTTGGGAGCAGTTCTTC	CASSHQIQDYSKSWEQFF
TRBV29-1	.	TRBJ1-2	.	TGCAGCGTTGAAGAGCCAGGGGCCCGCTATGGCTACACCTTC	CSVEEPGARYGYTF
TRBV16	.	TRBJ1-1	once	TGTGCCAGCAGCCCCTGGGGGGTGGCAGGGATGGGCACTGAAGCTTTCTTT	CASSPWGVAGMGTEAFF
TRBV10-2	.	TRBJ1-1	once	TGCGCCAGCAGTGAGTCGACCGGTTTGAACACTGAAGCTTTCTTT	CASSESTGLNTEAFF
TRBV28	.	TRBJ1-2	.	TGTGCCAGCGCCTTGGACCCCGCGGGTGGCTACACCTTC	CASALDPAGGYTF
TRBV7-9	.	TRBJ2-7	.	TGTGCCAGCAGACCGACCGCGGGGGACAGCCAAAGCTACGAGCAGTACTTC	CASRPTAGDSQSYEQYF
TRBV28	TRBD1	TRBJ1-2	.	TGTGCCAGCAGTTTGGGACAGGGGGCTAACTATGGCTACACCTTC	CASSLGQGANYGYTF
TRBV6-5	.	TRBJ2-5	once	TGTGCCAGCAGTTACTCGATTTCCGGGGGAGGAGAGACCCAGTACTTC	CASSYSISGGGETQYF
TRBV27	.	TRBJ2-7	.	TGTGCCAGCCGACGGGTCCCAAGCTCCTACGAGCAGTACTTC	CASRRVPSSYEQYF